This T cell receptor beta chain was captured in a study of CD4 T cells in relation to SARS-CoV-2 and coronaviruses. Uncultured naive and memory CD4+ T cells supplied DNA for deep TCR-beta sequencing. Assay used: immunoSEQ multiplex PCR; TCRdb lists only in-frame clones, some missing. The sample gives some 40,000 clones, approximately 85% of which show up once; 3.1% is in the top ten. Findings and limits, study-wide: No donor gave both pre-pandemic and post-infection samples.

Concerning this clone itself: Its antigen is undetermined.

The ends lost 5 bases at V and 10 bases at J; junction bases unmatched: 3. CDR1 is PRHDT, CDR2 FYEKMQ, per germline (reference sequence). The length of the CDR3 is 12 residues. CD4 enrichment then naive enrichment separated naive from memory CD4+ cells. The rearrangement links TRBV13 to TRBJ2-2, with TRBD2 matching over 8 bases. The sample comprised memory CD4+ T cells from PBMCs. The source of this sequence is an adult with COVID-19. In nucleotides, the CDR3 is TGTGCCAGCAGCCAAGGACTAGCGGAGCTGTTTTTT. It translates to CASSQGLAELFF.